This T cell receptor (beta chain) is drawn from a study of T cell changes during pregnancy in multiple sclerosis. Using immunoSEQ multiplex PCR, the repertoire was profiled, and TCRdb retains in-frame clones only, with some absent. The repertoire holds 35,000 to 45,000 clones, approximately 91% seen once, with roughly 0.5% in the top ten. Germline CDR1 reads MDHEN; CDR2 reads SYDVKM. Trimming removed 1 base from V and 9 bases from J, with 7 bases in between. The CDR3 sequence is 11 residues long. The sample consisted of CD4+ T cells from peripheral blood mononuclear cells, taken in the second trimester of pregnancy. The origin of this receptor is a female donor in good health, enrolled as a control in a pregnancy study. The V call is TRBV28, the J call TRBJ2-7; D not certain. Written as DNA, the CDR3 is TGTGCCAGCAGTTTATTTAACGGGCAGTACTTC. As protein: CASSLFNGQYF.